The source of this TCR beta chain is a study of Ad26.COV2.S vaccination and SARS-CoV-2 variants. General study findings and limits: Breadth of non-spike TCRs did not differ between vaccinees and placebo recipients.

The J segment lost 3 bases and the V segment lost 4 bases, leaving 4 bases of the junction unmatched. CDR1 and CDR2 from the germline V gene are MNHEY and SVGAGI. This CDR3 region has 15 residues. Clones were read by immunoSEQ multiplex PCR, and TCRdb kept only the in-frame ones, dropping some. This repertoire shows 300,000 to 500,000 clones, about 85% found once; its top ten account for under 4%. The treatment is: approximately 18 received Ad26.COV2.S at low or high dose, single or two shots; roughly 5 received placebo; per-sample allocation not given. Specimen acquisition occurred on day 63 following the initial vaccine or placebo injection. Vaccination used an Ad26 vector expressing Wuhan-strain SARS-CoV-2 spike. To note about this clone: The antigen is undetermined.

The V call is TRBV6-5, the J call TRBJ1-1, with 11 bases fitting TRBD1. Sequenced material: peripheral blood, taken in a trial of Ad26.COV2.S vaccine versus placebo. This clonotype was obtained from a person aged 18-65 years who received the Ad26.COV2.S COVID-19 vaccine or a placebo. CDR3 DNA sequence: TGTGCCAGCAGTTCTGGGACAGGGGGGTACACTGAAGCTTTCTTT. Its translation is CASSSGTGGYTEAFF.